This T cell receptor beta chain was captured in a study of blood T cell repertoires in COVID-19 (dated by TCRdb to 2020 to 2022). Regarding the study in general: Samples covering the acute and convalescent phases of COVID-19 were provided by collaborators in the United States, Italy and Spain. Nearly every sample came with metadata listing a de-identified subject ID, COVID-19 status, age in years and sex. The material from the prospective study consisted of cDNA or gDNA derived from T cells, B-cell-depleted T cells, or PBMCs. Samples came from the ongoing ImmuneRACE study (first 160 participants) plus 1,254 subjects from 6 global collaborators. Deeply sampled blood TCRbeta repertoires from subjects exposed to, actively infected with, or recovered from COVID-19 were included in the dataset. Where available, HLA class I and class II types were taken from metadata supplied by the sample provider and were not determined by assay-based typing. The repertoires were released in a freely available public database meant as a resource for research on the immune response to SARS-CoV-2.

Summary of the overall study and its limitations: How much clinical and demographic metadata was included differed by source and by participant, and the metadata was provided uncurated.

About this clone itself: The specificity of this receptor is unknown. Per-nucleotide qualities are absent, and no much larger clonotype sits a single base away.

From a lookup of the germline V gene (reference sequence), CDR1 and CDR2 are LNHDA and SQIVND. From its cysteine to its phenylalanine, the CDR3 spans 14 amino acids. The sequence is cut down to CDR3 DNA, 42 bases in frame from base 1. After removal of 6 bases from V and 4 bases from J, the junction retains 7 bases not matched to a gene. Each collaborating institution followed its own protocols to collect whole blood in K2EDTA tubes. For TCRbeta analysis, collaborator samples were shipped as frozen whole blood, as isolated PBMCs, or as DNA extracted from either sample type. TCRbeta CDR3 regions were amplified from genomic DNA using the immunoSEQ Assay, a bias-controlled multiplex PCR. On the study's bioinformatics: Within the assay, amplification of reference gene primers was used to estimate how many nucleated cells each sample contained. Sequence reads were collapsed and filtered to measure the absolute abundance of every unique TCRbeta CDR3 rearrangement. For each sample, productive Simpson clonality was calculated by taking the square root of Simpson's diversity index across productive rearrangements. In TCRdb, the immuneACCESS table is reduced to in-frame sequences with V and J assigned. These tables do not hold every clone; where another copy was compared, an unresolved V gene accounts for under half, and the others remain unexplained. The V and J calls and clone size were taken over from that table, and D and trimming were inferred from the DNA. The sample records 100,000 or so clones, roughly 90% of which are singletons. The ten largest account for around 6% of the sample.

The sequence joins TRBV19 to TRBJ1-2; 8 bases in the middle match TRBD1. The receptor's source is an older woman with acute or convalescent COVID-19. Material for sequencing was peripheral blood. Here is the DNA: TGTGCCAGTAGCGCCAGAGACAGGGGCTATGGCTACACCTTC. This codes for CASSARDRGYGYTF.